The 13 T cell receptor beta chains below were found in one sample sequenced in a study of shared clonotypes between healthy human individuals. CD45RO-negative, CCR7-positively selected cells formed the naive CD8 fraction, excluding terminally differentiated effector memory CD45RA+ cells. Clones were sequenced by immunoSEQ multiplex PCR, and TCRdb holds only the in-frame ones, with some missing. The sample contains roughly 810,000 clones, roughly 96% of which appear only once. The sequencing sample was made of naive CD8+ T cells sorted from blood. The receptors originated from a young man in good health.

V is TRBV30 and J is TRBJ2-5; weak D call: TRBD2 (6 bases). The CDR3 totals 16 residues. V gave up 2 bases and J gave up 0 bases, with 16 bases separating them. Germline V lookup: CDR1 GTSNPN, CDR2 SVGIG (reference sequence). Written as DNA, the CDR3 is TGTGCCTGGAGTTTTGTTAGGAGGGAGAACCAAGAGACCCAGTACTTC. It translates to CAWSFVRRENQETQYF. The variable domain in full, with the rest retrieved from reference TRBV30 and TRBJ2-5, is SQTIHQWPATLVQPVGSPLSLECTVEGTSNPNLYWYRQAAGRGLQLLFYSVGIGQISSEVPQNLSASRPQDRQFILSSKKLLLSDSGFYLCAWSFVRRENQETQYFGPGTRLLVL.

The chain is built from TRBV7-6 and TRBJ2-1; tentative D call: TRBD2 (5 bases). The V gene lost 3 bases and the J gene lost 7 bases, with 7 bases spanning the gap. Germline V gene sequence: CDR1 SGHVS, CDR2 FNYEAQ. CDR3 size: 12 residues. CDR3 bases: TGTGCCAGCAGCTTTAGCGCGAATGAGCAGTTCTTC. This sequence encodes CASSFSANEQFF. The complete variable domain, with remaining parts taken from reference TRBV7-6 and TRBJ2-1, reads GAGVSQSPRYKVTKRGQDVALRCDPISGHVSLYWYRQALGQGPEFLTYFNYEAQQDKSGLPNDRFSAERPEGSISTLTIQRTEQRDSAMYRCASSFSANEQFFGPGTRLTVL.

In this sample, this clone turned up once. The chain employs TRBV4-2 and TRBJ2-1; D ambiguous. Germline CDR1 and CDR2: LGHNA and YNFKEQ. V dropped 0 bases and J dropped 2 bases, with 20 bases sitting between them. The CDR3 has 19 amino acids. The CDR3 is CASSQDRSPLALPYNEQFF. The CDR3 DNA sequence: TGTGCCAGCAGCCAAGATCGATCGCCCCTGGCTTTACCCTACAATGAGCAGTTCTTC.

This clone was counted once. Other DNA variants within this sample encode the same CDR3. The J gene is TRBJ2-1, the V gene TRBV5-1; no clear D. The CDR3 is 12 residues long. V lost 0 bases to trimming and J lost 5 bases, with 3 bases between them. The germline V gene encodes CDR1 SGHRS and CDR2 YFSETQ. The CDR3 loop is CASSLGDNEQFF. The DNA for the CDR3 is TGCGCCAGCAGCTTGGGAGACAATGAGCAGTTCTTC.

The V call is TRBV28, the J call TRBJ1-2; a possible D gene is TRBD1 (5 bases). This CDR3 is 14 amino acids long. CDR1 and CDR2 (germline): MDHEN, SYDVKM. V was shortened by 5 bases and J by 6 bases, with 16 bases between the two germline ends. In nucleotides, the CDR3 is TGTGCCAGCAGTAACCTAGGGGAATGGGATGGCTACACCTTC. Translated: CASSNLGEWDGYTF.

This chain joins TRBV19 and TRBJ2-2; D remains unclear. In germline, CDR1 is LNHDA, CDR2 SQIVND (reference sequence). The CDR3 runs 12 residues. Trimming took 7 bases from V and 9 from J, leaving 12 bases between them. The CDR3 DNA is TGTGCCAGTACCTTCGGTCGGCGGGAGCTGTTTTTT. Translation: CASTFGRRELFF.

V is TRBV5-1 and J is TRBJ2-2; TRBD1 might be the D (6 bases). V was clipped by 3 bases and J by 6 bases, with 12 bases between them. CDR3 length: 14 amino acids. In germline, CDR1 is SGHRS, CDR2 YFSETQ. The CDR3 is CASSWTVGPGELFF. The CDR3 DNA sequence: TGCGCCAGCAGCTGGACAGTCGGCCCCGGGGAGCTGTTTTTT.

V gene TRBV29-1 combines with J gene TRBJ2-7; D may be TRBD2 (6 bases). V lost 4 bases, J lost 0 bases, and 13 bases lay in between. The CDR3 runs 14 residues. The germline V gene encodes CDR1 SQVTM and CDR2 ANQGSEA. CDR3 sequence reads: CSVVSVGSSYEQYF. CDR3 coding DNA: TGCAGCGTTGTTTCAGTCGGGAGCTCCTACGAGCAGTACTTC.

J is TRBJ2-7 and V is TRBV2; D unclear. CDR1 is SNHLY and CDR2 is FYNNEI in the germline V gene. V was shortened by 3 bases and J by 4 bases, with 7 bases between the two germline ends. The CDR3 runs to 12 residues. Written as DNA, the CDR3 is TGTGCCAGCAGTGACTCTGGGTACGAGCAGTACTTC. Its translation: CASSDSGYEQYF.

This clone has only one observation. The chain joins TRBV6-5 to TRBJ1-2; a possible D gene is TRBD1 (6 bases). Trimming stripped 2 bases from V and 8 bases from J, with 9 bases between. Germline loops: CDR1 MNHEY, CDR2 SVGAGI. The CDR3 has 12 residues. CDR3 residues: CASSYEGGGYTF. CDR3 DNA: TGTGCCAGCAGTTACGAGGGGGGAGGCTACACCTTC.

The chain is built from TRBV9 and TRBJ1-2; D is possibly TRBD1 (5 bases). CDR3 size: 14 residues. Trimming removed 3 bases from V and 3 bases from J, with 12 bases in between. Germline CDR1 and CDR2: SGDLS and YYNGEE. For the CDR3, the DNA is TGTGCCAGCAGCGATCCAACAGGTTACTATGGCTACACCTTC. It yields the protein CASSDPTGYYGYTF. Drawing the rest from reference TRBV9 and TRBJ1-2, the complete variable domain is DSGVTQTPKHLITATGQRVTLRCSPRSGDLSVYWYQQSLDQGLQFLIQYYNGEERAKGNILERFSAQQFPDLHSELNLSSLELGDSALYFCASSDPTGYYGYTFGSGTRLTVV.

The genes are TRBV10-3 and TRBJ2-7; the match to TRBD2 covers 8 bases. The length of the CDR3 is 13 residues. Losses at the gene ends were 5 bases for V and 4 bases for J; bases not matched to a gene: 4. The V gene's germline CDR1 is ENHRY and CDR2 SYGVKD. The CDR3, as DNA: TGTGCCATCAGTTTAGCGGGATTTTACGAGCAGTACTTC. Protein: CAISLAGFYEQYF.

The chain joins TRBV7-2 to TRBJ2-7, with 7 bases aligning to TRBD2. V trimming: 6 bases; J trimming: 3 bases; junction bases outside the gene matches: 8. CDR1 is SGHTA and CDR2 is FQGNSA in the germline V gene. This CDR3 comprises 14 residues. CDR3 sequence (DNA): TGTGCCAGCAGTCCCGGGGCTAGCGGCTACGAGCAGTACTTC. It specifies CASSPGASGYEQYF. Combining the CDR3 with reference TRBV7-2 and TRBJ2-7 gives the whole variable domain GAGVSQSPSNKVTEKGKDVELRCDPISGHTALYWYRQSLGQGLEFLIYFQGNSAPDKSGLPSDRFSAERTGGSVSTLTIQRTQQEDSAVYLCASSPGASGYEQYFGPGTRLTVT.